These T cell receptor beta chains were read from a single sample in a study of response to subunit inactivated influenza vaccine. From the RT-PCR reads, TCRdb called clonotypes with MiXCR, one entry per CDR3 protein. Here the sample spans a few hundred thousand distinct CDR3 sequences, 21% being singletons. The source material was PBMCs from blood, sampled about 20 months after vaccination. All receptors derive from a man between 50 and 75 years old who received an inactivated influenza vaccine. Both conserved end residues are part of each CDR3. Fields, in order: J gene, D gene, clone size, V gene, CDR3 DNA, CDR3 protein. D genes are given only for firm matches. Clone size is shown for a subset of rows, as once, few, many or a class of expanded clone.

>TRBJ1-1|-|few|TRBV7-2
TGTGCCAGCAGCTCCTCCCCTGCAGGGTGGTATTCTGAAGCTTTCTTT
CASSSSPAGWYSEAFF
>TRBJ1-5|-|-|TRBV3-1
TGTGCCAGCAGCCAAGGGGTGGGGCTTCTTAATCAGCCCCAGCATTTT
CASSQGVGLLNQPQHF
>TRBJ1-3|-|few|TRBV12-3/TRBV12-4
TGTGCCAGCAGGGGGGACATGGAATTGGCCATATATTTT
CASRGDMELAIYF
>TRBJ2-5|-|-|TRBV7-9
TGTGCCTTCGGGGAGTCCCAAGAGACCCAGTACTTC
CAFGESQETQYF
>TRBJ2-1|-|few|TRBV6-5
TGTGCCAGCAGATTACGACAGGTAGTCAATGAGCAGTTCTTC
CASRLRQVVNEQFF
>TRBJ2-1|TRBD2|-|TRBV12-3/TRBV12-4
TGTGCCAGCAGGGTTAGCGGGATCCAGTATGAGCAGTTCTTC
CASRVSGIQYEQFF
>TRBJ1-3|TRBD1|few|TRBV7-2
TGTGCCAGCAGCTCAGAGACAGGGGCTGGAAACACCATATATTTT
CASSSETGAGNTIYF
>TRBJ1-2|-|-|TRBV5-1
TGCGCCAGCAGCTTGGATGGGCAGGGTGGTCTTGGCGACACCTTC
CASSLDGQGGLGDTF
>TRBJ1-1|TRBD1|few|TRBV13
TGTGCCAGCAGCCCCACTCCGGGACAGGGAAGGGAAGCTTTCTTT
CASSPTPGQGREAFF
>TRBJ2-1|TRBD1|few|TRBV7-9
TGTGCCAGCAGCTTAGGGACAGGGGACAATGAGCAGTTCTTC
CASSLGTGDNEQFF
>TRBJ2-1|-|-|TRBV28
TGTGCCAGCAGTACCAGGGATAGGATAAATGAGCAGTTCTTC
CASSTRDRINEQFF
>TRBJ2-2|TRBD2|many|TRBV11-1
TGTGCCAGCAGCTTACCTCCCAGACTAGCGGGACTCACCGGGGAGCTGTTTTTT
CASSLPPRLAGLTGELFF
>TRBJ1-1|-|few|TRBV5-1
TGCGCCAGCAGCTTGGAAATAAGGACTGAAGCTTTCTTT
CASSLEIRTEAFF
>TRBJ2-7|-|-|TRBV12-5
TGTGCTAGTGGTTTGGACGACGGGCGCCTCAGCTCCTACGAGCAGTACTTC
CASGLDDGRLSSYEQYF
>TRBJ2-3|-|few|TRBV5-1
TGCGCCAGCCTAGTAGGGGATACGCAGTATTTT
CASLVGDTQYF
>TRBJ1-6|-|few|TRBV3-1
TGTGCCAGCAGCCAAGGCGGGTCGCCGAAATCACCCCTCCACTTT
CASSQGGSPKSPLHF
>TRBJ1-5|-|many|TRBV6-2/TRBV6-3
TGTGCCAGCACTAGGTCTGGGGATCAGCCCCAGCATTTT
CASTRSGDQPQHF
>TRBJ2-3|-|many|TRBV4-3
TGCGCCAGCAGCCTAAGTCCCACATCGAGCACAGATACGCAGTATTTT
CASSLSPTSSTDTQYF
>TRBJ1-1|-|-|TRBV4-1
TGCGCCAGCAGCCAAGTTGGTGGAGAAGGGCACACTGAAGCTTTCTTT
CASSQVGGEGHTEAFF
>TRBJ1-1|-|many|TRBV4-3
TGCGCCAGCAGCCTACAGGGTGGTTACACTGAAGCTTTCTTT
CASSLQGGYTEAFF
>TRBJ2-1|-|few|TRBV7-2
TGTGCCAGCAGACCAGGACCCTTCAATGAGCAGTTCTTC
CASRPGPFNEQFF
>TRBJ1-4|TRBD1|-|TRBV28
TGTGCCAGCAGGACAGGGGGAGCTAATGAAAAACTGTTTTTT
CASRTGGANEKLFF
>TRBJ1-6|-|many|TRBV20-1
TGCAGTGCTAGAGTCGGCGGCTCCTCCTATAATTCACCCCTCCACTTT
CSARVGGSSYNSPLHF
>TRBJ2-2|-|few|TRBV27
TGTGCCAGCAGTCCAGCACCGAACACCGGGGAGCTGTTTTTT
CASSPAPNTGELFF
>TRBJ1-5|-|-|TRBV28
TGTGCCAGCTCAACCGTATGGGATCGGGAGCGCAATCAGCCCCAGCATTTT
CASSTVWDRERNQPQHF
>TRBJ2-7|-|few|TRBV20-1
TGCAGTGCTAGAGATCTTAGGCAGAGCTCCTACGAGCAGTACTTC
CSARDLRQSSYEQYF
>TRBJ1-6|-|few|TRBV14
TGTGCCAGCAGCCGCAACAAACAGTTCTCCTATAATTCACCCCTCCACTTT
CASSRNKQFSYNSPLHF
>TRBJ1-1|TRBD1|few|TRBV12-3/TRBV12-4
TGTGCCAGCAGAAACCGGGACAGCGAAGCTTTCTTT
CASRNRDSEAFF
>TRBJ2-1|TRBD2|few|TRBV29-1
TGCAGCGTTGAAGGCTATGACTCCGGGACTAGCGGGACTAGCTCCTACAATGAGCAGTTCTTC
CSVEGYDSGTSGTSSYNEQFF
>TRBJ1-1|-|-|TRBV20-1
TGCAGTGCTCGGGTGGGGATGGGTAGCACTGAAGCTTTCTTT
CSARVGMGSTEAFF
>TRBJ1-1|-|few|TRBV3-1
TGTGCCAGCAGCCAAGGAGTTTGGAAGAACACTGAAGCTTTCTTT
CASSQGVWKNTEAFF
>TRBJ1-4|-|few|TRBV6-1
TGTGCCAGTCGGGGTGGAGGTAATGAAAAACTGTTTTTT
CASRGGGNEKLFF
>TRBJ1-5|-|-|TRBV29-1
TGCAGCGTCCAGGACACTAGCAATCAGGCCCAGCATTTT
CSVQDTSNQAQHF
>TRBJ1-5|-|-|TRBV6-6
TGTGCCAGCAGGCACCAGGTCGGTCAGCCCCAGCATTTT
CASRHQVGQPQHF
>TRBJ2-2|-|-|TRBV5-1
TGCGCCAGCAGCCCCGCGGCGGGGGCGTTAGGCGGGGAGCTGTTTTTT
CASSPAAGALGGELFF
>TRBJ1-5|TRBD1|few|TRBV6-1
TGTGCCAGCAGGCTGGGACAGTGGAATCAGCCCCAGCATTTT
CASRLGQWNQPQHF
>TRBJ1-4|-|-|TRBV10-3
TGTGCCATCAGTGGAACTAATGAAAAACTGTTTTTT
CAISGTNEKLFF
>TRBJ2-5|-|-|TRBV7-8
TGTGCCAGCAGCATTCCCCTGGGGGCCCAGTACTTC
CASSIPLGAQYF
>TRBJ2-3|TRBD1|many|TRBV5-1
TGCGCCAGCTATACAGGGGACACAGATACGCAGTATTTT
CASYTGDTDTQYF
>TRBJ2-1|TRBD2|-|TRBV5-1
TGCGCCAGCAGTCGTACTAGCGGGGGGCGAGGGCAGTTCTTC
CASSRTSGGRGQFF
>TRBJ1-2|-|-|TRBV12-3/TRBV12-4
TGTGCCAGCAGTTTCGAGGGAAGGAATGGCTACACCTTC
CASSFEGRNGYTF
>TRBJ1-5|-|few|TRBV10-3
TGTGCCATCAGCGGGACATCGTATAGCAATCAGCCCCAGCATTTT
CAISGTSYSNQPQHF
>TRBJ1-2|TRBD1|few|TRBV20-1
TGCAGTGCGGGACAGGACTATGGCTACACCTTC
CSAGQDYGYTF
>TRBJ1-6|-|few|TRBV15
TGTGCCACCAGCAGAGGGACTAATTCACCCCTCCACTTT
CATSRGTNSPLHF
>TRBJ2-7|TRBD1|once|TRBV28
TGTGCCAGCAGTAACTCCGGGACAGGGGCCTACGAGCAGTACTTC
CASSNSGTGAYEQYF
>TRBJ2-2|TRBD1|-|TRBV4-2
TGTGCCAGCAGCCTTCGGACAGGAGCGAACACCGGGGAGCTGTTTTTT
CASSLRTGANTGELFF
>TRBJ2-1|TRBD2|few|TRBV7-6
TGTGCCAGCAGCTCGCCCCGGACTAGCGGGTATGATGAGCAGTTCTTC
CASSSPRTSGYDEQFF
>TRBJ2-2|-|few|TRBV24-1
TGTGCCACCAGTAGTGAGACCGGGGAGCTGTTTTTT
CATSSETGELFF
>TRBJ2-2|-|few|TRBV2
TGTGCCAGCAGTGTCTCGCCCGGGGAGCTGTTTTTT
CASSVSPGELFF
>TRBJ2-2|-|-|TRBV10-3
TGTGCCATCAGTGAGTCGACGTCGAACACCGGGGAGCTGTTTTTT
CAISESTSNTGELFF
>TRBJ1-3|TRBD1|-|TRBV7-9
TGTGCCTTACGCCGGGACAGGGGTTCTGGAAACACCATATATTTT
CALRRDRGSGNTIYF
>TRBJ1-1|-|-|TRBV7-9
TGTGCCAGCAGCTTAGAATCCGGAGGCACTGAAGCTTTCTTT
CASSLESGGTEAFF
>TRBJ1-1|-|many|TRBV5-1
TGCGCCAGCAGCTTTGGAATGAACACTGAAGCTTTCTTT
CASSFGMNTEAFF
>TRBJ2-7|TRBD2|-|TRBV3-1
TGTGCCAGCAGCCCGCGGGTGCGGACTAGCGAGGAATACGAGCAGTACTTC
CASSPRVRTSEEYEQYF
>TRBJ2-1|-|few|TRBV5-6
TGTGCCAGCAGCTTGGTGGGACCAACCTACAATGAGCAGTTCTTC
CASSLVGPTYNEQFF
>TRBJ1-1|-|-|TRBV6-5
TGTGCCAGCAGTCACAAGCCCGGGGGCGAGGGAGCTTTCTTT
CASSHKPGGEGAFF
>TRBJ1-4|-|-|TRBV5-1
TGCGCCAGCAGCCATGGGGCAACTAATGAAAAACTGTTTTTT
CASSHGATNEKLFF